The rows below give T cell receptor beta chains drawn from one sample of a study of CD8 T cells in ankylosing spondylitis. TCRdb used MiXCR to reprocess the 5' RACE reads, holding one entry per CDR3 protein. Found here are approximately 250,000 distinct CDR3 sequences, roughly 8.2% of them singletons; the top ten hold around 4.4%. Sequenced: blood, either unsorted or a sorted T cell fraction (not recorded which). Source of these receptors: a female donor with ankylosing spondylitis or in good health (not recorded which). Both conserved end residues are part of each CDR3. The order of the fields is J gene, D gene, clone size, V gene, CDR3 DNA, CDR3 protein. The D gene is left open where the match is weak. Expanded clones are given a class, and other clones once, few, many or no size at all.

j_call: TRBJ2-3; d_call: NA; clone_size: few; v_call: TRBV10-1; cdr3_nt: TGCGCCAGCAGTGAGTCACTACCCTCTCTAGATACGCAGTATTTT; cdr3_aa: CASSESLPSLDTQYF
j_call: TRBJ2-1; d_call: NA; clone_size: few; v_call: TRBV7-8; cdr3_nt: TGTGCCAGCACCCAGCGGGTGAGCTCCTACAATGAGCAGTTCTTC; cdr3_aa: CASTQRVSSYNEQFF
j_call: TRBJ2-7; d_call: NA; clone_size: many; v_call: TRBV18; cdr3_nt: TGTGCCAGCTCACCACGCTCCGGGGAGCAGTACTTC; cdr3_aa: CASSPRSGEQYF
j_call: TRBJ1-6; d_call: TRBD1; clone_size: many; v_call: TRBV27; cdr3_nt: TGTGCCAGCAGTTCCCGCCACAGGGGGCAGAGTTCACCCCTCCACTTT; cdr3_aa: CASSSRHRGQSSPLHF
j_call: TRBJ2-7; d_call: TRBD2; clone_size: many; v_call: TRBV4-2; cdr3_nt: TGTGCCAGCAGCCAAGATCGGCGCGGGAGGATGAACGAGCAGTACTTC; cdr3_aa: CASSQDRRGRMNEQYF
j_call: TRBJ1-6; d_call: TRBD1; clone_size: many; v_call: TRBV28; cdr3_nt: TGTGCCAGCACTGGACCGGGACAGGGCAGTTCACCCCTCCACTTT; cdr3_aa: CASTGPGQGSSPLHF
j_call: TRBJ2-7; d_call: TRBD2; clone_size: many; v_call: TRBV20-1; cdr3_nt: TGCAGTGCCCTCGACCCTAGCGGGAGGGGCTACGAGCAGTACTTC; cdr3_aa: CSALDPSGRGYEQYF
j_call: TRBJ2-3; d_call: NA; clone_size: many; v_call: TRBV19; cdr3_nt: TGTGCCAGTAGTACCCCGTTGGAGACAGATACGCAGTATTTT; cdr3_aa: CASSTPLETDTQYF
j_call: TRBJ2-5; d_call: NA; clone_size: NA; v_call: TRBV20-1; cdr3_nt: TGCAGTGCTAGTAAGGGGGGGCTCCAAGAGACCCAGTACTTC; cdr3_aa: CSASKGGLQETQYF
j_call: TRBJ2-7; d_call: NA; clone_size: NA; v_call: TRBV7-2; cdr3_nt: TGTGCCAGCAGCCTGGGAGGGACAGATACGTACTTC; cdr3_aa: CASSLGGTDTYF
j_call: TRBJ2-5; d_call: NA; clone_size: many; v_call: TRBV20-1; cdr3_nt: TGCAGTGCTAGAGATCTTGATGGGAGTTTGGAGACCCAGTACTTC; cdr3_aa: CSARDLDGSLETQYF
j_call: TRBJ1-1; d_call: TRBD1; clone_size: NA; v_call: TRBV29-1; cdr3_nt: TGTTCGGCAGGACAGGGACTCACTGAAGCTTTCTTT; cdr3_aa: CSAGQGLTEAFF
j_call: TRBJ2-5; d_call: NA; clone_size: NA; v_call: TRBV20-1; cdr3_nt: TGCAGTGCTTTACGGGGGACCCAGTACTTC; cdr3_aa: CSALRGTQYF
j_call: TRBJ2-1; d_call: TRBD2; clone_size: many; v_call: TRBV20-1; cdr3_nt: TGCAGTGCTATCTCTCTCGCGGGAGCCTACAATGAGCAGTTCTTC; cdr3_aa: CSAISLAGAYNEQFF
j_call: TRBJ1-2; d_call: NA; clone_size: many; v_call: TRBV30; cdr3_nt: TGTGCCTGGATCTCTAGACCTAACTATGGCTACACCTTC; cdr3_aa: CAWISRPNYGYTF
j_call: TRBJ2-5; d_call: TRBD2; clone_size: many; v_call: TRBV5-5; cdr3_nt: TGTGCCAGCAGCCCGGGACTAGCGGGAAAGAAAGAGACCCAGTACTTC; cdr3_aa: CASSPGLAGKKETQYF
j_call: TRBJ1-5; d_call: NA; clone_size: many; v_call: TRBV10-3; cdr3_nt: TGTGCCATCAGTGAGTCGGTCCAGCAGCCCCAGCATTTT; cdr3_aa: CAISESVQQPQHF
j_call: TRBJ1-5; d_call: NA; clone_size: many; v_call: TRBV28; cdr3_nt: TGTGCCAGCACTACGCTAGTCGGCAATCAGCCCCAGCATTTT; cdr3_aa: CASTTLVGNQPQHF
j_call: TRBJ1-1; d_call: NA; clone_size: many; v_call: TRBV20-1; cdr3_nt: TGCAGTGCTATTGAAGGATACACTGAAGCTTTCTTT; cdr3_aa: CSAIEGYTEAFF
j_call: TRBJ2-3; d_call: TRBD2; clone_size: many; v_call: TRBV28; cdr3_nt: TGTGCCAGCAGTTCCGGACTAGCGGGAGGGATGGATACGCAGTATTTT; cdr3_aa: CASSSGLAGGMDTQYF
j_call: TRBJ1-1; d_call: NA; clone_size: many; v_call: TRBV19; cdr3_nt: TGTGCCAGTAGTATCGAGCCAAACACTGAAGCTTTCTTT; cdr3_aa: CASSIEPNTEAFF
j_call: TRBJ2-7; d_call: NA; clone_size: many; v_call: TRBV10-3; cdr3_nt: TGTGCCATCAGTGAGTCGGCTGGCGAGCAGTACTTC; cdr3_aa: CAISESAGEQYF
j_call: TRBJ2-1; d_call: TRBD2; clone_size: many; v_call: TRBV10-3; cdr3_nt: TGTGCCATCAGGACTAGCGGGAGCCATGAGCAGTTCTTC; cdr3_aa: CAIRTSGSHEQFF
j_call: TRBJ1-1; d_call: NA; clone_size: few; v_call: TRBV6-1; cdr3_nt: TGTGCCAGCAGCCCACGGGGGGCTGTTGAGGGCACTGAAGCTTTCTTT; cdr3_aa: CASSPRGAVEGTEAFF
j_call: TRBJ2-7; d_call: NA; clone_size: many; v_call: TRBV20-1; cdr3_nt: TGCAGTGCTAGGGCGGGATTTACCTACGAGCAGTACTTC; cdr3_aa: CSARAGFTYEQYF
j_call: TRBJ1-1; d_call: NA; clone_size: many; v_call: TRBV7-2; cdr3_nt: TGTGCCAGCAGCTTAGAGAAGTTAATGAACACTGAAGCTTTCTTT; cdr3_aa: CASSLEKLMNTEAFF
j_call: TRBJ1-5; d_call: NA; clone_size: NA; v_call: TRBV20-1; cdr3_nt: TGCAGTGCTAGGGGGGGTTGGGGATATAGCAATCAGCCCCAGCATTTT; cdr3_aa: CSARGGWGYSNQPQHF
j_call: TRBJ2-7; d_call: TRBD1; clone_size: many; v_call: TRBV29-1; cdr3_nt: TGCAGCGTGGGGACAGAGCCCTCCGTCGAGCAGTACTTC; cdr3_aa: CSVGTEPSVEQYF
j_call: TRBJ2-4; d_call: TRBD1; clone_size: many; v_call: TRBV6-5; cdr3_nt: TGTGCCAGCTTGGGACAGAACATTCAGTACTTC; cdr3_aa: CASLGQNIQYF
j_call: TRBJ1-4; d_call: NA; clone_size: many; v_call: TRBV28; cdr3_nt: TGTGCCAGCAGTTTTCGGGCGGGGAAGGTTGAAAAACTGTTTTTT; cdr3_aa: CASSFRAGKVEKLFF
j_call: TRBJ1-2; d_call: NA; clone_size: many; v_call: TRBV20-1; cdr3_nt: TGCAGTGCTAGACGGGACGGAGGGGGCTATGGCTACACCTTC; cdr3_aa: CSARRDGGGYGYTF
j_call: TRBJ1-5; d_call: TRBD1; clone_size: many; v_call: TRBV12-3/TRBV12-4; cdr3_nt: TGTGCCAGCAGTGACAGGGGGCAGCCCCAGCATTTT; cdr3_aa: CASSDRGQPQHF
j_call: TRBJ1-1; d_call: TRBD1; clone_size: few; v_call: TRBV7-2; cdr3_nt: TGTGCCAGCAGCACGGACAGGGGCGGCACTGAAGCTTTCTTT; cdr3_aa: CASSTDRGGTEAFF
j_call: TRBJ1-1; d_call: TRBD1; clone_size: many; v_call: TRBV5-1; cdr3_nt: TGCGCCAGCAGCCTCCGGACAGGGCGGAACACTGAAGCTTTCTTT; cdr3_aa: CASSLRTGRNTEAFF
j_call: TRBJ2-7; d_call: NA; clone_size: many; v_call: TRBV15; cdr3_nt: TGTGCCACCAGCAGAGATCGGGAGTGGGAGCAGTACTTC; cdr3_aa: CATSRDREWEQYF
j_call: TRBJ1-2; d_call: NA; clone_size: many; v_call: TRBV20-1; cdr3_nt: TGCAGTGCCCACCTCCCAGGGGCGCGCGGCTACACCTTC; cdr3_aa: CSAHLPGARGYTF
j_call: TRBJ2-5; d_call: NA; clone_size: many; v_call: TRBV2; cdr3_nt: TGTGCCAGCAGTGATCCCCGGGACGGGGAGGAGACCCAGTACTTC; cdr3_aa: CASSDPRDGEETQYF
j_call: TRBJ2-7; d_call: TRBD1; clone_size: NA; v_call: TRBV20-1; cdr3_nt: TGCAGTGCTAGAGGCGGAGACAGGGTGTACGAGCAGTACTTC; cdr3_aa: CSARGGDRVYEQYF
j_call: TRBJ1-5; d_call: NA; clone_size: many; v_call: TRBV3-1; cdr3_nt: TGTGCCAGCAGCCAAGATAACACACGCGGGCCCCAGCATTTT; cdr3_aa: CASSQDNTRGPQHF
j_call: TRBJ1-5; d_call: NA; clone_size: NA; v_call: TRBV18; cdr3_nt: TGTGCCAGCTCACCAATCGGGGTACCGCCCCAGCATTTT; cdr3_aa: CASSPIGVPPQHF
j_call: TRBJ1-2; d_call: NA; clone_size: many; v_call: TRBV4-2; cdr3_nt: TGTGCCAGCAGCCAAGGCCAAGGGGGGCTACGGAGGTATGGCTACACCTTC; cdr3_aa: CASSQGQGGLRRYGYTF
j_call: TRBJ2-7; d_call: NA; clone_size: many; v_call: TRBV20-1; cdr3_nt: TGCAGTGCCTACCGAATGACCTACGAGCAGTACTTC; cdr3_aa: CSAYRMTYEQYF